This TCR beta chain was sequenced for a study of shared clonotypes between healthy human individuals. Overall study context: In total, the donors were a couple of women and a few men aged 18 to 49. Every donor yielded three CD4 naive, three CD4 memory, two CD8 naive and one CD8 memory plate.

The naive CD8 population came from CD45RO-negative cells selected for CCR7, without terminally differentiated effector memory CD45RA+ cells. Measured with immunoSEQ multiplex PCR; TCRdb has only the in-frame clones, and not every one. The sample has more than 500,000 clones; approximately 95% are singletons. Notes on this clone: Its antigen remains unknown.

CDR3 length equals 13 residues. Germline values: CDR1 ENHRY, CDR2 SYGVKD. Trimming cost V 8 bases and J 6 bases, with 17 bases left between them. Whole-study findings and limits: An expected dependence of interdonor clonotype sharing on sequencing depth was noted. Specimens sampled were limited to blood, with tissue repertoires likely differing.

The material sequenced was naive CD8+ T cells sorted from blood. The chain joins TRBV10-3 to TRBJ2-7; a possible D gene is TRBD2 (6 bases). This receptor was obtained from a woman younger than 45 in good health. The CDR3 sequence is CAILGTRPSEQYF. Written as DNA, the CDR3 is TGTGCCATCCTCGGGACTCGCCCCTCCGAGCAGTACTTC.